This T cell receptor (beta chain) comes out of a study of T cells in Graves' hyperthyroidism and ophthalmopathy (dated by TCRdb to the late 2010s). Some background on the complete study: Peripheral blood samples were taken at the time of initial diagnosis, prior to any treatment. Once sampling was done, hyperthyroidism patients were given methimazole at a starting dose of 30 mg daily, whereas ophthalmopathy patients were given high-dose intravenous methylprednisolone. An independent validation cohort of fewer than 20 hyperthyroidism patients and about 16 patients who later progressed to ophthalmopathy tested prospective prediction of ophthalmopathy. A discovery cohort of about a hundred patients, 43 with Graves' ophthalmopathy and fewer than 65 with stable Graves' hyperthyroidism, was used to find distinguishing TCR V-J signatures. In addition, the study compared T-cell repertoires in thyroid tissue and in blood from roughly six Graves' hyperthyroidism patients. The paper reports TCR Vbeta CDR3 sequencing of roughly 140 peripheral blood samples: 40 to 45 ophthalmopathy, some 80 hyperthyroidism and around 17 progressor patients. The approximately 100 discovery patients were randomly divided into training and test sets at a 7:3 ratio.

Including the terminal cysteine and phenylalanine, the CDR3 comprises 15 residues. Kept here is only the CDR3 DNA, which spans 45 bases and is read in frame from base 1. According to the germline V gene, CDR1 reads SGHRS and CDR2 reads YFSETQ. V is cut by 4 bases and J by 4 bases, and the space between the germline ends is 17 bases. What the research found in general, with its limitations: A 13 V-J signature model separated ophthalmopathy from stable hyperthyroidism, with around 88% sensitivity and just under 84% specificity in cross-validation and 80%/75% in testing. Most expanded thyroid clonotypes (frequency above 0.001) were also found in blood, which suggests that blood repertoires may mirror thyroid immune responses. In validation, the model predicted progression to ophthalmopathy with roughly 66% sensitivity and around 72% specificity, a median of approximately 6.5 months before onset. Sample size was not statistically predetermined, and blinding of investigators to group allocation was not performed.

The TCR beta CDR3 regions were amplified from the RNA transcripts. The TCR CDR3 was subjected to a first round of RT-PCR using the HTBI primer set and the Qiagen OneStep RT-PCR kit. Libraries were constructed in a second round of multiplex PCR, after which size selection and purification were carried out. Sequencing of the libraries was done on an Illumina HiSeq2000 using paired-end 100 bp reads. The original methods were these. Raw data were processed with SOAPnuke, discarding reads with adapters, uncalled bases, mean Phred below 15, or no exact constant-primer or identifier match. High-quality paired reads were merged with COPE v1.2.5, and unique nucleotide sequences were defined as clonotypes. MiTCR v1.1 was used to align clonotypes to the IMGT TRBV, TRBD and TRBJ reference segments. The analysis included only V-J combinations with a frequency above 0.0001, which together covered 99% to 99.2% of the repertoires. A TCS score was defined as the ratio of F50 (clonal expansion) to E x V (chaos), with BLOSUM62-based TCRdist applied between CDR3 peptides within each V-J. Welch's t-statistics and random forest reduced fewer than 550 V-J features to 13, which were used in a naive Bayes classifier (R e1071). TCRdb itself trimmed the public reads at Q25 with fastp, ran MiXCR and retained productive beta chains. Rows are unified per CDR3 protein, each entry keeping the most common DNA and genes. The V and J calls were not made by the authors but by TCRdb's processing. This sample gives hundreds of thousands of distinct CDR3 sequences in total; around 13% of them show up just once. The ten largest clones capture about 5.8% of the sample.

Hyperthyroidism patients were newly diagnosed, with disease duration under 2 months, and aged 18 to 65 years. The study excluded patients with uncontrolled infections, other autoimmune diseases, pregnancy or lactation. Diagnoses were based on clinical symptoms, serum thyroxine and TRAb, thyroid ultrasound and orbital computed tomography. Blood from progressor patients was drawn when they were first diagnosed with hyperthyroidism, before any ophthalmopathy symptoms appeared. PBMCs were isolated from about 9 ml of fresh peripheral blood by Ficoll-Paque density gradient centrifugation. Patients classed as progressors first received a Graves' hyperthyroidism diagnosis and then went on to develop ophthalmopathy during follow-up. Total RNA was extracted using Trizol reagent, and RNA quality was assessed on an Agilent 2100 Bioanalyzer. This clonotype has at least ten counts. This clone's antigen is unknown. No qualities accompany the bases; no much larger clone lies one base away.

The chain uses TRBV5-1 and TRBJ1-2; no D gene is confidently identified. Sequenced material: blood. The clonotype originates from a woman younger than 45 with Graves' hyperthyroidism that later progressed to Graves' ophthalmopathy. The DNA is as follows: TGCGCCAGCAGCGTAGACGGTGCCTTCGTCTATGGCTACACCTTC. Translated, this is CASSVDGAFVYGYTF.